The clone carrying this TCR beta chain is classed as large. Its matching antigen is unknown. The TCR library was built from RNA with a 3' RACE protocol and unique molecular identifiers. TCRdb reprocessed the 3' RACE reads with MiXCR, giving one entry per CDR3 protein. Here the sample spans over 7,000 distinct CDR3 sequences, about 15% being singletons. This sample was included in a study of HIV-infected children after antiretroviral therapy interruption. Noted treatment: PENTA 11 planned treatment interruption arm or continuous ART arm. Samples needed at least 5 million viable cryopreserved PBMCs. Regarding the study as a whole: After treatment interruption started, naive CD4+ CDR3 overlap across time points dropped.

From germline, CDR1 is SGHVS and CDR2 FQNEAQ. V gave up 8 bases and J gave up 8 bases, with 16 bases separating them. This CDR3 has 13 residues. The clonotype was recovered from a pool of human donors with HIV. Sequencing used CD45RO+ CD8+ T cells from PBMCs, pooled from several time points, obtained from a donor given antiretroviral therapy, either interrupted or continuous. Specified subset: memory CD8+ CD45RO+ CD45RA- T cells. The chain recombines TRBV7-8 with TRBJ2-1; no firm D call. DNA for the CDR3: TGTGCCAGCGAAGGGCCCCCGGGCGATGAGCAGTTCTTC. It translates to CASEGPPGDEQFF.